The sequence of this T cell receptor beta chain was determined in a study of cytomegalovirus exposure and HLA in healthy donors (dated 2017 in TCRdb). In terms of the full investigation: In an earlier analysis of 587 of the donors, 276 Gb of sequence data and about 110 million unique TCR beta sequences from about 180 million T cells were reported. Approximately 300 gigabases of sequencing data and roughly 81 million unique TCR sequences made up an early release that covered several hundred HLA-typed donors. Of the roughly 400 genotyped donors, 81% fell in the genetic ancestry cluster associated with self-reported Caucasian donors. The study aimed to test whether signatures of past pathogen exposure could be identified by cataloging public T cell receptors. The study profiled the T cell repertoires of under 700 subjects by immunosequencing and related them to cytomegalovirus serostatus. Along with the approximately 600-subject first cohort, a separate validation cohort of roughly 110 different subjects was used. To predict cytomegalovirus infection status, the study brought together high-throughput TCR immunosequencing, statistical association of individual TCRs with disease status, and machine learning. A later analysis re-analyzed previously published TCR beta repertoires from hundreds of donors and added high-resolution HLA genotyping to study TCR occurrence patterns. Rather than using new phenotypic data, the later analysis identified candidate immune exposures from TCR beta sequences and from how often those sequences occurred across donors. In an earlier analysis of 500 to 650 of the donors, high-throughput TCR beta sequencing was used to judge whether each TCR beta V gene segment behaved as functional or pseudogenic. Donor age, sex, ethnicity and CMV serostatus were collected together with the repertoire data. In a later genetic analysis, genome-wide SNP genotypes for about 55% of the roughly 700 donors were used, and that subset was treated as a discovery cohort. All discovery cohort repertoires had been generated using a single sequencing platform. Class I and class II HLA loci were covered by the typing at four-digit resolution. The number of typed donors differed by locus: roughly 629-630 for A, B, C, DRB1 and DQB1; some 500 for DQA1; approximately 610 for DPA1; and 450 to 480 for DPB1. A few DR-DQ haplotypes were treated as single units for association and clustering because of strong linkage in the cohort. Among about 400 genotyped donors of the cohort, an average of approximately 240,000 unique TCR beta nucleotide sequences was sequenced per donor, of which roughly 18% were non-productive.

Library method: the immunoSEQ multiplex PCR assay. For the multiplex PCR, a mixture combining 60 forward primers for TCR Vbeta segments and 13 reverse primers for TCR Jbeta segments was used. The CDR3 region of rearranged TCR beta genes was amplified from genomic DNA by a multiplex PCR assay. The amplified TCR beta libraries were sequenced on the Illumina HiSeq System as 87-base-pair reads. On the authors' methods: Across the 500 to 750 repertoires, a later analysis counted around 80 million unique TCR beta chains, about 10 million of which were shared by at least two donors. A nearest-neighbor algorithm error-corrected the raw reads and collapsed the reads into unique sequences, merging closely related sequences to remove PCR and sequencing errors. To assign V, D and J gene segments, CDR3 sequences were aligned to IMGT reference sequences. For a sequence to be retained, a match of at least six nucleotides to both a V gene segment and a J gene segment was required. Rearrangements were classified as productive when the CDR3 lacked stop codons and remained in frame with V and J, and all other rearrangements were classified as non-productive. Following IMGT convention, CDR3 was defined as the stretch from the second conserved V-encoded cysteine to the conserved J-encoded phenylalanine. Sequences without an unambiguous match to a single V gene segment were excluded from the earlier analysis of approximately 560 of the donors. In an earlier analysis of almost 600 of the donors, a V segment was called functional when productive rearrangements were above 56.7%, and segregating when the standard deviation between donors exceeded 5%. A statistical classification framework was developed to diagnose cytomegalovirus status using the catalog of TCR beta chain sequences. In a later analysis, TCR nucleotide sequences were compared against IMGT/GENE-DB human TR gene sequences so that V and J genes could be assigned. A later analysis assigned CDR3 sequences and most-parsimonious VDJ recombination scenarios with the TCRdist pipeline. In a later analysis, every TCR beta chain was defined by the combination of its CDR3 amino acid sequence and its V-gene family, and reads without a unique V-gene family were dropped. To address suspected cross-contamination and a sequencing artifact, a later analysis removed 592 highly shared, low-generation-probability nucleotide sequences. For each public chain, a later analysis derived a clonal expansion index from normalized ranks of inferred template counts within each repertoire. In a later analysis, generation probabilities were computed using a VDJ recombination model fitted to out-of-frame rearrangements, and the results were checked against IGoR. In a later analysis, TCR-TCR, TCR-HLA and TCR-CMV co-occurrence was scored with hypergeometric tests, and a repertoire-size bias correction was applied to TCR pairs. In a later analysis, false discovery rates were estimated by permuting HLA or CMV assignments 20 times. A later analysis grouped co-occurring TCRs with DBSCAN, adding TCRdist sequence similarity when clustering within HLA-allele-positive subsets. Co-occurrence clustering excluded repertoires with fewer than 30,000 or more than 120,000 public chains, plus five with anomalous nucleotide sharing. Here the immuneACCESS table is served through TCRdb, limited to in-frame sequences with V and J called. Missing clones are a known gap in these copies; in checked studies unresolved V genes cover under half, and the rest lacks a known reason. The D gene and trimming were derived from the DNA, and the V and J assignments and clone size from that table. The sample contains 100,000 to 150,000 clones, about 80% of them found a single time. The ten largest clonotypes hold more than 3% of the sample.

The study at large found these results: Over 15 rarely observed V segments, including chromosome 9 orphons, were excluded from the earlier analysis of just under 600 of the donors because counts were too low. Across donors, most TCR sequences were observed very rarely, whereas some public TCRs were present in many individuals. A further reported finding was that TCR beta sequences accurately predicted the HLA-A and HLA-B alleles for most subjects in the first cohort. When HLA alleles, especially DR and DQ, strongly co-occurred, attributing TCR associations to individual alleles was difficult. Because some donors lacked HLA typing at each locus, the association tests relied only on the typed subset. Compared with the approximately 710-donor mean, donors in an Asian-associated ancestry cluster had fewer N-insertions in productive TCRs, according to a later genetic analysis. A cluster of highly shared sequence variants was judged likely to represent a technical artifact of the sequencing pipeline. It was suggested by the authors that the approach could potentially be generalized to other disease states and immunological phenotypes. In a later analysis, the rate of TCR association differed among HLA loci, with DRB1 alleles having the most associated TCRs and HLA-C alleles having the fewest. A later analysis reported that several top co-occurrence clusters appeared linked to parvovirus B19, influenza, CMV and Epstein-Barr virus. In this cohort, only TCR beta chains were sequenced, and detectable features were limited by the absence of alpha or paired-chain data. In vitro tests confirmed that a few of the cytomegalovirus-associated TCR beta chains recognize cytomegalovirus antigens. A later genetic analysis associated a missense DCLRE1C variant with V-gene and J-gene trimming of TCR beta chains, and an independent cohort replicated the association. Immune exposure information for the cohort was limited to CMV serostatus. Correlated functional status among segregating V segments might reflect linkage disequilibrium, but an unknown experimental factor could not be ruled out. In a later analysis, HLA-associated TCR beta chains showed more clonal expansion and lower generation probabilities than non-associated chains that were equally common. Cytomegalovirus status was reported to be diagnosed by the classifier with high specificity and sensitivity in both the original and validation cohorts. The study listed 150 to 200 TCR beta chains as associated with cytomegalovirus. In a later analysis, some 17,000 TCR beta sequences were associated with specific HLA alleles at a false discovery rate of 0.05. In an earlier analysis of approximately 590 of the donors, most TCR beta V segments were observed in productive rearrangements about 90% or about 30% of the time, broadly matching IMGT annotations. Some IMGT-functional V segments, including TRBV6-2 and TRBV6-3, could not be told apart with the 87-base-pair reads, so those segments were excluded. The presence/absence analyses assumed that sequencing depth was roughly uniform across donors, and that assumption may not be true. Most CMV-associated TCR beta chains appeared to be HLA-restricted in a later analysis, and the HLA associations seemed to be driven largely by CMV exposure.

In regard to this clone: Its antigen specificity is not known. No base quality values were provided; no much bigger clone lies one nucleotide off.

The cohort was made up of approximately 700 healthy bone marrow donors. All cohort members were sampled while nominally healthy, although unrecorded immune exposures were likely present. The donor was CMV seronegative and belonged to the group of more than 300 seronegative cohort members. A peripheral blood sample was provided by each donor, and peripheral blood mononuclear cells were used for TCR beta sequencing. The Qiagen DNeasy Blood Extraction Kit was used to extract genomic DNA from the blood cell samples. Measured from the cysteine to the phenylalanine, the CDR3 is 13 residues long. Just the 39-base CDR3 DNA is kept, in frame starting at base 1. Looking up the germline V gene yields CDR1 SGHAT and CDR2 FQNNGV. A distance of 6 bases separates the germline ends of V and J, which lose 4 bases and 3 bases respectively.

The TCR originated in a woman between 50 and 59 years old in good health and CMV-seronegative. Sequencing was done on a sample of PBMCs. Here the chain combines TRBV11-2 and TRBJ2-2, with the D gene uncertain. The nucleotide sequence is TGTGCCAGCAGCTCTCTCTACACCGGGGAGCTGTTTTTT. This codes for CASSSLYTGELFF.